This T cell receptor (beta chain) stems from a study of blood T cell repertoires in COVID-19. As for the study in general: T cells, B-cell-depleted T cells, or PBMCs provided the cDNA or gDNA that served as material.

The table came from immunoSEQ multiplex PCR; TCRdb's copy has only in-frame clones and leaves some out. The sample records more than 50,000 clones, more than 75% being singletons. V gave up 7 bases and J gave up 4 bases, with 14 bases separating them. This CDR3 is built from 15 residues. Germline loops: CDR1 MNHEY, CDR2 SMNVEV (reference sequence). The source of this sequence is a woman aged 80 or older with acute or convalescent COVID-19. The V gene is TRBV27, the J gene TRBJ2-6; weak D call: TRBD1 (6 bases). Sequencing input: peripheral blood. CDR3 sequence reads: CASKVGASGANVLTF. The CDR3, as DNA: TGTGCCAGCAAAGTGGGGGCTTCCGGGGCCAACGTCCTGACTTTC.